The present T cell receptor beta chain was sequenced within a study of T cell repertoires in cytomegalovirus infection. Turning to the study itself: CMV infection and matching HLA type were both indicated by public TCR beta signatures.

TCRdb independently ran MiXCR on the reads; one entry per CDR3 protein. The sample holds about 400,000 distinct CDR3 sequences; less than 20% are singletons and the top ten take 8.5% to 10%. This clonotype was seen only a few times. Its antigen remains unidentified. Study findings and constraints: Individuals carrying CMV plus the relevant HLA were identified by cumulative frequency of public TCR beta families. Predominance within the ex vivo response was attributable to HLA-C-restricted CMV-specific TCR beta clonotypes.

The CDR3 totals 11 residues. The V gene lost 1 base and the J gene lost 8 bases, with 6 bases spanning the gap. The germline V gene has CDR1 SQVTM and CDR2 ANQGSEA. Sequenced: PBMCs. The chain recombines TRBV29-1 with TRBJ2-1; D perhaps matches TRBD2 (6 bases). This receptor was obtained from a human donor in good health (CMV status not recorded). Some clones in this sample may be carry-over from other donors' samples. This CDR3 reads CSVEGRDEQFF. CDR3 bases: TGCAGCGTTGAAGGGAGGGATGAGCAGTTCTTC.